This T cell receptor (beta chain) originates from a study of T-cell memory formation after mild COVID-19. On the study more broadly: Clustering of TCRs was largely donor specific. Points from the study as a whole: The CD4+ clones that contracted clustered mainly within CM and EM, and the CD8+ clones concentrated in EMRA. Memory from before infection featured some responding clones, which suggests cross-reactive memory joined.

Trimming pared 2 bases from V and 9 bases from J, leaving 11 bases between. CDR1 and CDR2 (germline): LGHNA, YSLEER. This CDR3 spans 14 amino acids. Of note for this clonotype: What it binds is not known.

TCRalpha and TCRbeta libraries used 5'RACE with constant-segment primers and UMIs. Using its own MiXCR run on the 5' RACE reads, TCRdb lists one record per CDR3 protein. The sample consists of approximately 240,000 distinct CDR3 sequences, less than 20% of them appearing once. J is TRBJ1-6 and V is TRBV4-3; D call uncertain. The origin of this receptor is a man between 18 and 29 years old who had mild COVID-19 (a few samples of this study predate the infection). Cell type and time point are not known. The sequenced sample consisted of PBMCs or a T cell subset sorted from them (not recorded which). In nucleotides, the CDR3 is TGCGCCAGCAGCCAAAACGGAGCAGGTTCACCCCTCCACTTT. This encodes CASSQNGAGSPLHF.